The sample holds many counts of the clone carrying this T cell receptor beta chain. What it binds is not known. Germline assignment: CDR1 DFQATT and CDR2 SNEGSKA (reference sequence). The V gene end was trimmed by 5 bases and the J gene end by 4 bases; junction bases not matched to a gene: 6. This CDR3 contains 13 residues. Ophthalmopathy patients had Clinical Activity Score at least 3, NOSPECS grade at least 4, duration under 3 months. Patients with uncontrolled infections, other autoimmune diseases, pregnancy or lactation were excluded. This entry belongs to a study of T cells in Graves' hyperthyroidism and ophthalmopathy. What was amplified from RNA transcripts were TCR beta CDR3 regions. In the first-round RT-PCR of the TCR CDR3, the HTBI primer set was used. TCRdb reprocessed the multiplex PCR reads via MiXCR and lists one record per CDR3 protein. Of some 550,000 distinct CDR3 sequences listed, approximately 15% were seen once; the top ten hold roughly 3.3%.

Overall study findings and caveats: Among clonotypes expanded in thyroid above 0.001, most were also found in blood.

The chain carries TRBV20-1 and TRBJ2-7; the match to TRBD1 covers 9 bases. The TCR originated in a woman aged 40-49 years with Graves' ophthalmopathy. Sequencing was performed on blood. The DNA of the CDR3 is TGCAGTGCTTCCCATGGACAGGGGTACGAGCAGTACTTC. Amino acid sequence: CSASHGQGYEQYF.